The entry that follows covers one T cell receptor (beta chain) sequence. What it binds is unknown. With iRepertoire HTBI primers and Arm-PCR of CDR3 regions, TCR beta libraries were built. TCRdb re-called the multiplex PCR reads through MiXCR, storing one row per CDR3 protein. The sample holds approximately 690,000 distinct CDR3 sequences, around 32% seen once. Time point meaning: persistent/refractory GD, antithyroid drugs over 5 years with positive TRAb. The TCR library was made from RNA that had been extracted from PBMCs in TRIzol. Peripheral blood, approximately 9.6 milliliters of it, was drawn into EDTA tubes. The sample originates from a study of regulatory T cells in long-lasting Graves disease. The study's findings and limits: TRBV28, TRBJ1-2 and TRBJ2-5 were segments that persistent disease favored. Persistent Graves' cases showed lower TCR diversity than newly diagnosed cases. Sample size was small, which may have lowered accuracy.

From germline, CDR1 is MNHNS and CDR2 SASEGT. The CDR3 length is 17 residues. V lost 4 bases and J 3 bases, leaving 19 bases between the germline ends. The receptor was derived from a female donor with Graves disease. The gene calls are TRBV6-1 and TRBJ2-1; tentative D call: TRBD2 (6 bases). The material sequenced was peripheral blood mononuclear cells (PBMCs), taken when the disease was refractory, from a patient treated with antithyroid drugs. This chain's CDR3 is CASSAGLGGGVYNEQFF. CDR3 sequence (DNA): TGTGCCAGCAGTGCCGGTCTGGGGGGAGGTGTCTACAATGAGCAGTTCTTC.